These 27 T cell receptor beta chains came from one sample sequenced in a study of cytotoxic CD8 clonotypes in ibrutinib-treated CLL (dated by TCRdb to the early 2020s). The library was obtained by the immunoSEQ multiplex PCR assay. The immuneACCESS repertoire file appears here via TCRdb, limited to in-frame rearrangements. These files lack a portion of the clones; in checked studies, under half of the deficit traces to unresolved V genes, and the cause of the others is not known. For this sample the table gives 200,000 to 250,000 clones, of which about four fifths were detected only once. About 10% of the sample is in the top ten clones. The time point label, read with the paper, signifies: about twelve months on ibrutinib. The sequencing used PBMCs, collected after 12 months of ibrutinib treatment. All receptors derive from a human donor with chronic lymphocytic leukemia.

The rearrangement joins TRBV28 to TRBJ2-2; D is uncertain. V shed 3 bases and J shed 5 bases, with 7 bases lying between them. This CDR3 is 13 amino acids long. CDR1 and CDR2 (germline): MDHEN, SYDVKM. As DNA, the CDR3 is TGTGCCAGCAGTTTTAGTGGAACCGGGGAGCTGTTTTTT. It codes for CASSFSGTGELFF.

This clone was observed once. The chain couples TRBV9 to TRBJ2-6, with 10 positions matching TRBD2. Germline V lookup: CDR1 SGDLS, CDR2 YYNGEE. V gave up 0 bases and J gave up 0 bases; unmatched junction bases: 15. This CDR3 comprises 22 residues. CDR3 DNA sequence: TGTGCCAGCAGCGTAGCTCTACTAGCGGGACGTCGGGGCGCCTCTGGGGCCAACGTCCTGACTTTC. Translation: CASSVALLAGRRGASGANVLTF.

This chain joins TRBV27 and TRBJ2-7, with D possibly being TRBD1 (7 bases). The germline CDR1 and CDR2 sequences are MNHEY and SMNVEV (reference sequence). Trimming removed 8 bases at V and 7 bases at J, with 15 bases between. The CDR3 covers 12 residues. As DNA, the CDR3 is TGTGCCAGCGGCCCCTCAGGGGGGGAGCAGTACTTC. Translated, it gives CASGPSGGEQYF.

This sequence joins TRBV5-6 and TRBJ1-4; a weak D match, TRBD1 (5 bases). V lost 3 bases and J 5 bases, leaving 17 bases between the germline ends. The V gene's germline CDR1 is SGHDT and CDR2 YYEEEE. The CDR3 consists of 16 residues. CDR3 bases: TGTGCCAGCAGCTCCATTAAGGGGCAGATCAATGAAAAACTGTTTTTT. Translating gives CASSSIKGQINEKLFF.

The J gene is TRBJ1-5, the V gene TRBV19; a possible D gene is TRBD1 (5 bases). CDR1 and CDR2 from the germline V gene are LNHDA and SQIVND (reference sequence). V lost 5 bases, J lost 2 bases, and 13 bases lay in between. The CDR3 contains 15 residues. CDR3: CASSREGRGNQPQHF. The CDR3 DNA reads TGTGCCAGTAGTCGTGAGGGGCGCGGCAATCAGCCCCAGCATTTT.

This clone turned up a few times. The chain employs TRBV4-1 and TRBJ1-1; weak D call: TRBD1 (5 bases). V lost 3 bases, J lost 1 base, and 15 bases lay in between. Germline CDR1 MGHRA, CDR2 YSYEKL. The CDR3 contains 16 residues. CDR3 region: CASSQMGRGSNTEAFF. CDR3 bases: TGCGCCAGCAGCCAGATGGGAAGGGGCTCGAACACTGAAGCTTTCTTT.

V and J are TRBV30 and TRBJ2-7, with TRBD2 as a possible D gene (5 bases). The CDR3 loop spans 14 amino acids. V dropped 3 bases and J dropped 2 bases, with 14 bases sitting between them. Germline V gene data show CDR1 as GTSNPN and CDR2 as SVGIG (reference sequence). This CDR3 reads CAWRGIEGTYEQYF. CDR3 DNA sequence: TGTGCCTGGAGGGGGATAGAGGGCACCTACGAGCAGTACTTC.

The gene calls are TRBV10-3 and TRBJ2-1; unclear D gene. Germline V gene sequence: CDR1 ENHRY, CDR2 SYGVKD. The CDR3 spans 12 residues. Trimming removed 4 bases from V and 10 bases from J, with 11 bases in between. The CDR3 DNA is TGTGCCATCAGTGGCGTCACGGAGGAGCAGTTCTTC. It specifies CAISGVTEEQFF.

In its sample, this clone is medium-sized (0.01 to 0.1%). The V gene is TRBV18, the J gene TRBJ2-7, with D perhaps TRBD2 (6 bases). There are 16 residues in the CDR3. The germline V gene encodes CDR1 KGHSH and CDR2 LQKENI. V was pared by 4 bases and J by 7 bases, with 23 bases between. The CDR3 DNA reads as TGTGCCAGCTCACATCTCTCGGAGGGGCCATCAGGGGAGCAGTACTTC. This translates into CASSHLSEGPSGEQYF.

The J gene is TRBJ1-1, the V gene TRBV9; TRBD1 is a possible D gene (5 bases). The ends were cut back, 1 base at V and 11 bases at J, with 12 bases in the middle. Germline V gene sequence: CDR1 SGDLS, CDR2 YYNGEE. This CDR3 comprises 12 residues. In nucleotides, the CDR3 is TGTGCCAGCAGCGTACAGGGCCTGAGGGCTTTCTTT. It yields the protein CASSVQGLRAFF.

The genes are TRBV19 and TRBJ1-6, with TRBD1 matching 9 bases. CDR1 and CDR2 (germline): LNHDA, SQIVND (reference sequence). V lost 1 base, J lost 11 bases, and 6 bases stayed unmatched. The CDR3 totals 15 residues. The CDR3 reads CASSIGGQGATPLHF. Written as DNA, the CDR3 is TGTGCCAGTAGTATAGGGGGACAGGGCGCGACACCCCTCCACTTT.

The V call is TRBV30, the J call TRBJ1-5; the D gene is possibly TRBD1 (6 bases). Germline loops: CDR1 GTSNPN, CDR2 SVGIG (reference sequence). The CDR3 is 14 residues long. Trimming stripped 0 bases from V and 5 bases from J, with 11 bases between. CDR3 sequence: CAWSVPGGYQPQHF. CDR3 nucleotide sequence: TGTGCCTGGAGTGTCCCCGGGGGCTATCAGCCCCAGCATTTT.

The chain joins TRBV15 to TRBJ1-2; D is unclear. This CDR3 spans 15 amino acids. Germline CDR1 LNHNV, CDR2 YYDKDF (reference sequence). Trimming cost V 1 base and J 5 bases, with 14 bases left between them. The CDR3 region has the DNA TGTGCCACCAGCAGAGGGCGGGGATTAGGGTATGGCTACACCTTC. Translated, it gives CATSRGRGLGYGYTF.

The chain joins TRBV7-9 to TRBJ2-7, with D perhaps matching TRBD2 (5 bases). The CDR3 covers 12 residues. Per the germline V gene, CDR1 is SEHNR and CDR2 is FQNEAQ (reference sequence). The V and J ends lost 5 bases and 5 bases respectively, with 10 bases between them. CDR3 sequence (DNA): TGTGCCAGCAGCAGCGGCAGCCACGAGCAGTACTTC. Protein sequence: CASSSGSHEQYF.

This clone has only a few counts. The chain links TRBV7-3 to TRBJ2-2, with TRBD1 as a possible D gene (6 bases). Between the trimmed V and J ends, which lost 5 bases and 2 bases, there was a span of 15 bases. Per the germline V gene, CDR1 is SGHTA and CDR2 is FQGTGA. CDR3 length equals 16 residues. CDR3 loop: CASSTGTLSNTGELFF. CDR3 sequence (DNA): TGTGCCAGCAGCACCGGGACACTGAGTAACACCGGGGAGCTGTTTTTT.

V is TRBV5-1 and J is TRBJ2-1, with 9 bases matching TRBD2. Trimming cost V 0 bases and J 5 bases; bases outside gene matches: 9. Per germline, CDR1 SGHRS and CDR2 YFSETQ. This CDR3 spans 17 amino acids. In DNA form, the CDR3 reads TGCGCCAGCAGCTTGGGTTTCTTGATAGCGGGAGACAATGAGCAGTTCTTC. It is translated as CASSLGFLIAGDNEQFF.

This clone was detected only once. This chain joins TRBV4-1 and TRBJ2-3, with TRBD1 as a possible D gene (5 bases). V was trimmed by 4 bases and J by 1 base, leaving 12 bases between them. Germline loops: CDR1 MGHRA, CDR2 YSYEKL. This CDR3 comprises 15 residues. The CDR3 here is CASSRMTERTDTQYF. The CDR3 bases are TGCGCCAGCAGCCGAATGACAGAACGCACAGATACGCAGTATTTT.

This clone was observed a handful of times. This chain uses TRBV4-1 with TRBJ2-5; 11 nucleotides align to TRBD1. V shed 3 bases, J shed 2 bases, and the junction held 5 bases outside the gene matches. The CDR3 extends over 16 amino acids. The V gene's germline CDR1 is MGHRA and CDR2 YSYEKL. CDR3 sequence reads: CASSQGTGGWQETQYF. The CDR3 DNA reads TGCGCCAGCAGCCAGGGGACAGGGGGATGGCAAGAGACCCAGTACTTC.

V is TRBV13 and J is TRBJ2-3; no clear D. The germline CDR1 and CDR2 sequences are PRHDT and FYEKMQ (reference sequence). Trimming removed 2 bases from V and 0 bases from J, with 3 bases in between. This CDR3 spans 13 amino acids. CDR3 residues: CASSLFSTDTQYF. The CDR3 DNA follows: TGTGCCAGCAGCTTATTTAGCACAGATACGCAGTATTTT. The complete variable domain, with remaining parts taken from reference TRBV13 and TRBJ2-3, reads AAGVIQSPRHLIKEKRETATLKCYPIPRHDTVYWYQQGPGQDPQFLISFYEKMQSDKGSIPDRFSAQQFSDYHSELNMSSLELGDSALYFCASSLFSTDTQYFGPGTRLTVL.

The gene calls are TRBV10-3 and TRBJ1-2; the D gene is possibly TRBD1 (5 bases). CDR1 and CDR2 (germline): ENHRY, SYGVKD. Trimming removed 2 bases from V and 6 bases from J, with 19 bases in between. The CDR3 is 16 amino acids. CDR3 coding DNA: TGTGCCATCAGTGAGCAAATGTGGGGGGGTAGGGATGGCTACACCTTC. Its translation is CAISEQMWGGRDGYTF.

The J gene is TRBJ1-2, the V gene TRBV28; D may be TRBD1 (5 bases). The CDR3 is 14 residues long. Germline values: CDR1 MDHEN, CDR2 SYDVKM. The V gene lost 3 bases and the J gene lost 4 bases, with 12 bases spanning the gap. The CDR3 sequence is CASSLGDVAYGYTF. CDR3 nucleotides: TGTGCCAGCAGTTTGGGGGACGTGGCCTATGGCTACACCTTC.

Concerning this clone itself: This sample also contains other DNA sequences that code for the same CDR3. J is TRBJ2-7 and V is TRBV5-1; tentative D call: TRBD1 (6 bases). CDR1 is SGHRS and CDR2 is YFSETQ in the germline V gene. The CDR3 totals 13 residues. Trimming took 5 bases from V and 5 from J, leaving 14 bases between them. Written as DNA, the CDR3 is TGCGCCAGCAGACTACAGGGTAGCGACGAGCAGTACTTC. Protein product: CASRLQGSDEQYF.

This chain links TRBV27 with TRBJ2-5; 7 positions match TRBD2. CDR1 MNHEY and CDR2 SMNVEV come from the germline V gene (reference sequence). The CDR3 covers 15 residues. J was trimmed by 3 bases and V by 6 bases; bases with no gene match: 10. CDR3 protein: CASRGRGAGEETQYF. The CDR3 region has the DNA TGTGCCAGCAGGGGTCGAGGGGCGGGGGAAGAGACCCAGTACTTC.

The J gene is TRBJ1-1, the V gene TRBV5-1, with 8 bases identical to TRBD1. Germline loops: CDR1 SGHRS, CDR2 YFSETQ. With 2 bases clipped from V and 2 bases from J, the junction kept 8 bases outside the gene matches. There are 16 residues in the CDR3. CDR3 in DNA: TGCGCCAGCAGCTTTGGGACAGGTTTCGGTAACACTGAAGCTTTCTTT. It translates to CASSFGTGFGNTEAFF.

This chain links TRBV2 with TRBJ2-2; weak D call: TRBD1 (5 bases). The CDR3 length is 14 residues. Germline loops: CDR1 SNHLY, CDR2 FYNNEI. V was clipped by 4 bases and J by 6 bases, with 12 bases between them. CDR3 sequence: CASSAGIYPGELFF. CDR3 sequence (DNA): TGTGCCAGCAGTGCAGGGATTTACCCCGGGGAGCTGTTTTTT.

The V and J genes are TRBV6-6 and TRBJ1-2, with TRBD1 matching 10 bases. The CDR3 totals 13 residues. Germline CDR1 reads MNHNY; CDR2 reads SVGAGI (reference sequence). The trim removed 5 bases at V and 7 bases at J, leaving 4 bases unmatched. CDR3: CASSKTGGAGYTF. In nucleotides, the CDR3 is TGTGCCAGCAGTAAGACAGGGGGCGCTGGCTACACCTTC.

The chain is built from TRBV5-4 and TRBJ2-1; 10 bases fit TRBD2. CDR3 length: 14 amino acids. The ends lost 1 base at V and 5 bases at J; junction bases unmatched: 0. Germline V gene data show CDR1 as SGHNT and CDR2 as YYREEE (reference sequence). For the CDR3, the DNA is TGTGCCAGCAGCTTGACTAGCGGGGACAATGAGCAGTTCTTC. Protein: CASSLTSGDNEQFF.